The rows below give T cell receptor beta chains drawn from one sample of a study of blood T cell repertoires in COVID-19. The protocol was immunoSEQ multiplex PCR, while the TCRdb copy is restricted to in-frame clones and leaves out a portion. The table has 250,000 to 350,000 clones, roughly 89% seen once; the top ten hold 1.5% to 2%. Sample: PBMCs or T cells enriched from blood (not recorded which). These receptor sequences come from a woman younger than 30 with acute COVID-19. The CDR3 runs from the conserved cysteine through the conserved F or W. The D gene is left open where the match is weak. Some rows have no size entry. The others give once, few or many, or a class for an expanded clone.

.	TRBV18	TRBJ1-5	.	CASSLDGLNQPQHF	TGTGCCAGCTCATTGGATGGGCTCAATCAGCCCCAGCATTTT
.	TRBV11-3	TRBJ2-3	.	CASSSSFLGGTQYF	TGTGCCAGCAGCTCGAGTTTTCTCGGCGGTACGCAGTATTTT
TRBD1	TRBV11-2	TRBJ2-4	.	CASSPDPGQGAKNIQYF	TGTGCCAGCAGCCCCGACCCGGGACAGGGGGCCAAAAACATTCAGTACTTC
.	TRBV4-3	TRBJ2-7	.	CASGGPGGEQYF	TGCGCCAGCGGAGGGCCAGGCGGGGAGCAGTACTTC
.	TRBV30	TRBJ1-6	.	CAWSEQGRLSSPLHF	TGTGCCTGGAGTGAACAGGGAAGATTGAGTTCACCCCTCCACTTT
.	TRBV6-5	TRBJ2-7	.	CASRTHSYEQYF	TGTGCCAGCAGGACTCATAGTTACGAGCAGTACTTC
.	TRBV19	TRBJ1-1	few	CASSIDSSGNTEAFF	TGTGCCAGTAGTATTGACTCCTCCGGGAACACTGAAGCTTTCTTT
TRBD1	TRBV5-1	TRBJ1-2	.	CASSRQQGEYGYTF	TGCGCCAGCAGCAGACAGCAGGGGGAATATGGCTACACCTTC
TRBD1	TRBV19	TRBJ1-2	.	CASSRDRWLYGYTF	TGTGCCAGTAGCCGGGACAGGTGGTTATATGGCTACACCTTC
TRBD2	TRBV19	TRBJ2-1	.	CASSPSGRRRYNEQFF	TGTGCCAGTAGTCCTAGCGGGAGACGGCGGTACAATGAGCAGTTCTTC
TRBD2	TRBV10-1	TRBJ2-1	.	CASSEGLAKDNEQFF	TGCGCCAGCAGTGAGGGACTAGCGAAGGACAATGAGCAGTTCTTC
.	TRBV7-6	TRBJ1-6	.	CASSVQGGNSPLHF	TGTGCCAGCAGCGTACAGGGTGGCAATTCACCCCTCCACTTT
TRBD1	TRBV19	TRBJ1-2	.	CASAAGSTGGYGYTF	TGTGCCAGCGCAGCAGGGTCGACAGGGGGGTATGGCTACACCTTC
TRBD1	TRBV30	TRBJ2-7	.	CAWRGRGRYEQYF	TGTGCCTGGAGAGGTAGGGGGCGCTACGAGCAGTACTTC
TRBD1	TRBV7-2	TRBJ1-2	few	CASSPNRPGQGAGYTF	TGTGCCAGCAGCCCCAACCGGCCGGGACAGGGGGCTGGCTACACCTTC
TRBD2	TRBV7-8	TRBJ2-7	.	CASSLKRGYEQYF	TGTGCCAGCAGCTTAAAGCGGGGCTACGAGCAGTACTTC
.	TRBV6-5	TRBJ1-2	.	CASSYTGQSLYGYTF	TGTGCCAGCAGTTACACCGGACAGTCCCTCTATGGCTACACCTTC
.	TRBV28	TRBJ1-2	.	CAILQGGYGYTF	TGTGCCATTCTTCAGGGAGGCTATGGCTACACCTTC
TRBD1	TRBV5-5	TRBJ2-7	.	CASSKSGTGPREQYF	TGTGCCAGCAGCAAATCCGGGACAGGACCCCGGGAGCAGTACTTC
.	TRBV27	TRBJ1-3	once	CASSPTGSYSGNTIYF	TGTGCCAGCAGCCCGACAGGCTCGTACTCTGGAAACACCATATATTTT
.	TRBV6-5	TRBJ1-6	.	CASSFPASSYNSPLHF	TGTGCCAGCAGTTTCCCCGCCAGCTCCTATAATTCACCCCTCCACTTT
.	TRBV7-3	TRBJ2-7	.	CASRSIASYEQYF	TGTGCCAGCAGATCTATAGCGTCCTACGAGCAGTACTTC
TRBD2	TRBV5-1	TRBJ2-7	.	CASSEGTSGRFYEQYF	TGCGCCAGCAGCGAGGGGACTAGCGGGAGGTTTTACGAGCAGTACTTC
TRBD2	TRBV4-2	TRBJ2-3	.	CASSQDYGRGTDTQYF	TGTGCCAGCAGCCAAGATTACGGGAGGGGCACAGATACGCAGTATTTT
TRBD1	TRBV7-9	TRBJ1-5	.	CASSLARQGRSQPQHF	TGTGCCAGCAGCTTAGCGCGACAGGGAAGGAGTCAGCCCCAGCATTTT
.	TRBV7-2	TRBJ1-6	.	CASSSGGTINNSPLHF	TGTGCCAGCAGCTCGGGAGGGACAATAAATAATTCACCCCTCCACTTT
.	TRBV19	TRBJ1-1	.	CFEVSGVTEAFF	TGTTTTGAGGTGTCGGGGGTGACTGAAGCTTTCTTT
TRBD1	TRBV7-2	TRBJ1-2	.	CASSSQGARAYGYTF	TGTGCCAGCAGCTCACAGGGGGCGCGGGCCTATGGCTACACCTTC
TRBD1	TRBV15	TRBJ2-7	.	CATSQQGVTYEQYF	TGTGCCACCAGTCAACAGGGGGTAACCTACGAGCAGTACTTC
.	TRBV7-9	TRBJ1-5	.	CASSLGVNQPQHF	TGTGCCAGCAGCTTAGGAGTAAATCAGCCCCAGCATTTT
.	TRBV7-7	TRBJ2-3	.	CATAADYGDTQYF	TGTGCAACGGCAGCGGATTATGGGGATACGCAGTATTTT
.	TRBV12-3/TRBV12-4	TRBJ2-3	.	CASRAPTDTQYF	TGTGCCAGCAGGGCACCTACAGATACGCAGTATTTT
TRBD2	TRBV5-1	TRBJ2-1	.	CASSTRLTSGVSYNEQFF	TGCGCCAGCAGCACACGCCTGACTAGCGGGGTCTCCTACAATGAGCAGTTCTTC
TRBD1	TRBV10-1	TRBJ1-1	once	CASRTGLNTEAFF	TGCGCCAGCCGGACAGGCTTGAACACTGAAGCTTTCTTT
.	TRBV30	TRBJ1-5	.	CAWSQGNNQPQHF	TGTGCCTGGAGTCAGGGGAACAATCAGCCCCAGCATTTT
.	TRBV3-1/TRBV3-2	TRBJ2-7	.	CASRLSGGRTGEQYF	TGTGCCAGCAGACTATCTGGTGGGAGGACGGGGGAGCAGTACTTC
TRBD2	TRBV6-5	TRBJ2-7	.	CASRLTVAGGYEQYF	TGTGCCAGCAGGCTCACGGTGGCGGGAGGATACGAGCAGTACTTC
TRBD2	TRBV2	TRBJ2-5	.	CASSEIGTTQETQYF	TGTGCCAGCAGTGAAATCGGGACTACACAAGAGACCCAGTACTTC
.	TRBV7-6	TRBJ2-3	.	CASSLSRKERSGRTDTQYF	TGTGCCAGCAGCTTATCACGTAAGGAGAGATCAGGGCGCACAGATACGCAGTATTTT